Here is one T cell receptor (beta chain) with its context. The target of this receptor is not known. It has no much larger one-base neighbor in the sample; base qualities were not kept. To count as naive, T cells had to be viable CD3+CD4+ or CD3+CD8+ cells with a CCR7+CD45RA+CD45RO-CD95-CD27+CD28+ profile. Related bone marrow donors provided peripheral blood samples on the day of marrow donation. Mononuclear cells from peripheral blood and bone marrow were separated by Ficoll-Hypaque density centrifugation and then cryopreserved. CD4+ and CD8+ T cells, including naive and memory subsets, were sorted by FACS using a FACSAria II. The entry originates in a study of T cells after posttransplantation cyclophosphamide (dated by TCRdb to the mid-2010s). Context from the whole study: Using TRB sequencing, the study followed how the T cell repertoire rebuilt after myeloablative bone marrow transplantation with posttransplantation cyclophosphamide given as GVHD prophylaxis. Blood from every one of the approximately 37 PTCy patients who had 1-year posttransplant specimens underwent TRB sequencing. Because TRA and TRB clonality were tightly correlated in roughly 10 samples, subsequent TCR analyses were focused on TRB only. Antigen receptor sequencing was done on samples from 35 PTCy-treated patients and from under 20 related bone marrow donors of those patients. Up to about 3 additional blood samples from 2 to 5.2 years after transplant were also TRB-sequenced in 3 patients, as was pretransplant blood from several patients. Public TRB sequences were queried against a database of over 3,600 sequences associated with responses to pathogens, tumor antigens, self-antigens and alloantigens.

Results and caveats for the whole study, not just this receptor: Across 45 or so patients, TRB clonality was highly associated with recipient CMV seropositivity and CMV reactivation, and PTCy diversity was similar to diversity in CNI/methotrexate controls. Donor-recipient similarity was low at 1-2 months but increased during the first year, and donor CD8+ memory clones often dominated later blood repertoires. The TRB repertoires of T cells infiltrating skin or GI tract showed only limited overlap with the TRB repertoires of T cells in blood.

According to the germline V gene, CDR1 reads MDHEN and CDR2 reads SYDVKM. V is cut by 5 bases and J by 3 bases, and the space between the germline ends is 16 bases. The CDR3, cysteine through phenylalanine, is 16 amino acids long. Only the CDR3 DNA is retained, 48 bases long and in frame from the first base. Genomic DNA was the input for TRB sequencing, which was run either with the immunoSEQ assay at survey resolution or with the hsTCRB kit. In the authors' own workflow: Initial read processing used immunoSEQ software, and repertoire analyses used the LymphoSeq R package. Clonality was computed as 1 minus normalized Shannon entropy, and a Gini coefficient was also calculated for each TRB dataset. To infer phenotypes in unsorted samples, TRB sequences from sorted subsets of the recipient or donor were mapped onto unsorted samples from the same recipient. TCRdb's version of the immuneACCESS table is confined to in-frame rearrangements and falls short of the full clone set. An unresolved V gene accounts for under half of the shortfall where checked; the remainder is of unknown origin. The DNA gave D and trimming, while V, J and clone size come from that table. A total of some 9,400 clones appear in this sample, roughly 98% of them only once. Under 0.3% of the sample is held by the ten biggest clonotypes.

The V gene is TRBV28 and the J gene is TRBJ1-4; possibly the D gene is TRBD1, per 5 matching bases. Sample: naive CD4+ T cells sorted from PBMCs. The clonotype comes from a woman aged 60-75 years in good health, CMV-negative, and a related stem cell transplant donor. The CDR3 is CASSPNFGHANEKLFF. In nucleotides, the sequence is TGTGCCAGCAGTCCTAACTTCGGACACGCTAATGAAAAACTGTTTTTT.